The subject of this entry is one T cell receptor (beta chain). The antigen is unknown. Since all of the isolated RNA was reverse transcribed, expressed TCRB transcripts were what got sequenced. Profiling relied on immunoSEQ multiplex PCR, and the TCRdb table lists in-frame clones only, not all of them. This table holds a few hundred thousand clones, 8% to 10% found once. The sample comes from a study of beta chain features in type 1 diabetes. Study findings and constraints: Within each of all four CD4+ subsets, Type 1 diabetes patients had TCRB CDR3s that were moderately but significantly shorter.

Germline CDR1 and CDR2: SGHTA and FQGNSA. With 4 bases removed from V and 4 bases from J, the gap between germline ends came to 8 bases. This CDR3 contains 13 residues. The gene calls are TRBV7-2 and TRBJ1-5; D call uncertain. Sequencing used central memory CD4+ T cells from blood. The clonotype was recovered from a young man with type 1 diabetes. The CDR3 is CASSSGLNQPQHF. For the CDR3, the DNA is TGTGCCAGCAGCTCAGGCCTTAATCAGCCCCAGCATTTT.